The 22 T cell receptor beta chains below were found in one sample sequenced in a study of T cells in Graves' hyperthyroidism and ophthalmopathy. TCR beta CDR3 regions were amplified from RNA transcripts. When the TCR CDR3 underwent first-round RT-PCR, the HTBI primer set was used. TCRdb used MiXCR to reprocess the multiplex PCR reads, holding one entry per CDR3 protein. Among some 580,000 distinct CDR3 sequences listed, around 16% were seen once. Sample: blood. These receptors originate from a woman aged 40 to 49 with Graves' ophthalmopathy.

This clonotype was seen repeatedly, ten times or more. The J gene is TRBJ2-5, the V gene TRBV4-1, with TRBD2 matching 9 bases. The CDR3 is 17 amino acids. The germline V gene encodes CDR1 MGHRA and CDR2 YSYEKL. V lost 1 base to trimming and J lost 4 bases; unmatched junction nucleotides: 10. CDR3 loop: CASSQGVVSGGGETQYF. The CDR3 DNA follows: TGCGCCAGCAGCCAAGGCGTGGTTAGCGGGGGCGGAGAGACCCAGTACTTC.

This clonotype was observed at least ten times. The gene calls are TRBV4-1 and TRBJ2-5; a possible D gene is TRBD2 (6 bases). Germline values: CDR1 MGHRA, CDR2 YSYEKL. V lost 1 base and J 4 bases, leaving 13 bases between the germline ends. The CDR3 length is 15 residues. The CDR3 DNA follows: TGCGCCAGCAGCCAAGGGACCCGGGGAGGAGAGACCCAGTACTTC. This sequence encodes CASSQGTRGGETQYF.

V and J are TRBV5-1 and TRBJ2-1; TRBD1 is a possible D gene (6 bases). The CDR3 is made up of 15 amino acids. Germline V CDR1 and CDR2: SGHRS, YFSETQ. V was cut by 3 bases and J by 7 bases, with 17 bases left in between. CDR3 protein: CASSSKDRAFNEQFF. The CDR3 DNA reads as TGCGCCAGCAGCTCAAAGGACAGAGCATTTAATGAGCAGTTCTTC. The whole variable domain, remainder taken from reference TRBV5-1 and TRBJ2-1, is KAGVTQTPRYLIKTRGQQVTLSCSPISGHRSVSWYQQTPGQGLQFLFEYFSETQRNKGNFPGRFSGRQFSNSRSEMNVSTLELGDSALYLCASSSKDRAFNEQFFGPGTRLTVL.

This clonotype came up many times. This chain links TRBV7-9 with TRBJ2-7, with TRBD1 identical over 10 bases. The CDR3 covers 15 residues. V shed 5 bases, J shed 4 bases, and the junction held 8 bases outside the gene matches. The germline gives CDR1 SEHNR, CDR2 FQNEAQ (reference sequence). The CDR3 region is CASSKDRGPGYEQYF. Here the CDR3 DNA reads TGTGCCAGCAGCAAAGACAGGGGGCCGGGGTACGAGCAGTACTTC.

There are a few counts of this clonotype. This chain joins TRBV27 and TRBJ1-2; D is undetermined. V dropped 0 bases and J dropped 8 bases, with 19 bases sitting between them. From germline, CDR1 is MNHEY and CDR2 SMNVEV (reference sequence). This CDR3 is 16 amino acids long. CDR3 in DNA: TGTGCCAGCAGTTTATCGAATACGGGAGTGGTGGGGGGCTACACCTTC. Its protein is CASSLSNTGVVGGYTF.

The chain couples TRBV4-2 to TRBJ1-1, with D maybe TRBD1 (5 bases). CDR3 length: 14 amino acids. The V gene lost 1 base and the J gene lost 11 bases, with 17 bases spanning the gap. Germline CDR1 reads LGHNA; CDR2 reads YNFKEQ. CDR3: CASSQGTGGLAAFF. Here the CDR3 DNA reads TGTGCCAGCAGCCAAGGAACAGGTGGTTTGGCTGCTTTCTTT.

As regards this clonotype: Its ends do not fully match the called genes, so a read error is possible. This chain links TRBV7-6 with TRBJ2-3; D tentatively fits TRBD1 or TRBD2 (5 bases each). Germline CDR1 is SGHVS and CDR2 is FNYEAQ. This CDR3 has 14 residues. The CDR3 region is CASSLSGSTGTQYF. DNA of the CDR3: TGTGCCAGCAGCTTGAGCGGAAGCACAGGTACGCAGTATTTT.

This chain joins TRBV5-1 and TRBJ2-1, with TRBD2 identical over 10 bases. The CDR3 contains 16 residues. From germline, CDR1 is SGHRS and CDR2 YFSETQ. Trimming cost V 2 bases and J 3 bases; bases outside gene matches: 5. CDR3 protein: CASSFGTSDYYNEQFF. The CDR3 nucleotides are TGCGCCAGCAGCTTCGGGACTAGCGACTACTACAATGAGCAGTTCTTC.

The chain joins TRBV7-2 to TRBJ2-7; a possible D gene is TRBD1 (5 bases). The J call is doubtful: the DNA matches TRBJ2-1 better. CDR1 is SGHTA and CDR2 is FQGNSA in the germline V gene. This CDR3 comprises 12 residues. CDR3 in DNA: TGTGCCAGCAGCTTCGACAGCTACGAGCAGTTCTTC. Encoded protein: CASSFDSYEQFF.

This clonotype has at least ten counts. The J gene is TRBJ1-1, the V gene TRBV2; D unclear. Germline CDR1 and CDR2: SNHLY and FYNNEI. Trimming stripped 10 bases from V and 1 base from J, with 13 bases between. The CDR3 is 13 amino acids. CDR3 nucleotides: TGTGCCACCCTACCCACGAGGAACACTGAAGCTTTCTTT. It translates to CATLPTRNTEAFF.

The chain carries TRBV4-1 and TRBJ2-2; D tentatively fits TRBD1 or TRBD2 (5 bases each). The germline V gene has CDR1 MGHRA and CDR2 YSYEKL. V was clipped by 0 bases and J by 5 bases, with 16 bases between them. This CDR3 is built from 17 residues. The CDR3 loop reads CASSQDIGTARTGELFF. In DNA, the CDR3 is TGCGCCAGCAGCCAAGACATTGGGACGGCGAGGACCGGGGAGCTGTTTTTT.

In its sample, this clonotype was seen many times. The rearrangement joins TRBV18 to TRBJ2-7; possible D gene TRBD2, 6 bases. Trimming shortened V by 6 bases and J by 0 bases, and 15 bases separated the two germline ends. The germline gives CDR1 KGHSH, CDR2 LQKENI. There are 15 residues in the CDR3. CDR3 in DNA: TGTGCCAGCTCGCCTTCCTCGGGAGTCTCCTACGAGCAGTACTTC. The encoded protein is CASSPSSGVSYEQYF. Combining the CDR3 with reference TRBV18 and TRBJ2-7 gives the whole variable domain NAGVMQNPRHLVRRRGQEARLRCSPMKGHSHVYWYRQLPEEGLKFMVYLQKENIIDESGMPKERFSAEFPKEGPSILRIQQVVRGDSAAYFCASSPSSGVSYEQYFGPGTRLTVT.

This clonotype was seen a handful of times. The gene calls are TRBV9 and TRBJ2-1; TRBD2 might be the D (5 bases). This CDR3 is 16 amino acids long. Trimming took off 0 bases at V and 7 bases at J, with 17 bases between the two ends. Germline-derived CDR1 and CDR2 are SGDLS and YYNGEE. CDR3 nucleotides: TGTGCCAGCAGCGTAGCCCCCCGGGATGGACGAAATGAGCAGTTCTTC. Encoded protein: CASSVAPRDGRNEQFF.

This clonotype was counted at least ten times. V and J are TRBV27 and TRBJ2-7, with 7 bases lining up with TRBD2. The germline V gene has CDR1 MNHEY and CDR2 SMNVEV (reference sequence). The ends lost 6 bases at V and 4 bases at J; junction bases unmatched: 6. The CDR3 loop spans 13 amino acids. The CDR3 reads CASRPTSKYEQYF. CDR3 bases: TGTGCCAGCAGACCGACTAGCAAGTACGAGCAGTACTTC.

The sample holds many counts of this clonotype. CDR3 loop: CASRFGQGGNQPQHF. DNA for the CDR3: TGTGCCAGTAGATTCGGGCAGGGAGGCAATCAGCCCCAGCATTTT. The chain carries TRBV12-3 or TRBV12-4 and TRBJ1-5, with D possibly TRBD1 on 5 matching bases. The V end was cut by 9 bases, the J end by 2 bases, with 17 bases between. This CDR3 has 15 residues.

This clonotype was counted ten times or more. This chain joins TRBV6-6 and TRBJ2-7, with 7 bases lining up with TRBD1. The CDR3 totals 15 residues. Trimming at V came to 2 bases and at J to 2 bases, leaving 6 bases not matched to a gene. CDR1 and CDR2 from the germline V gene are MNHNY and SVGAGI (reference sequence). CDR3 residues: CASSYERQGPYEQYF. In DNA form, the CDR3 reads TGTGCCAGCAGTTACGAACGACAGGGCCCCTACGAGCAGTACTTC.

The table lists this clonotype with many counts. The chain links TRBV6-1 to TRBJ2-7, with 14 bases that match TRBD2. The CDR3 covers 16 residues. Trimming removed 5 bases from V and 4 bases from J; junction bases left unmatched: 7. Germline V gives CDR1 MNHNS, CDR2 SASEGT. CDR3 coding DNA: TGTGCCAGCAGTAGCCGGGGACTAGCGGGAGTATACGAGCAGTACTTC. This encodes CASSSRGLAGVYEQYF.

This clonotype was detected many times. The rearrangement joins TRBV5-8 to TRBJ2-7; 7 bases line up with TRBD1. The CDR3 length is 14 residues. Germline V gene lookup returns CDR1 SGHTS and CDR2 YDEGEE. Unmatched junction bases numbered 7, after V lost 5 bases and J lost 2 bases. This CDR3 reads CASSWTGTTYEQYF. The CDR3 DNA follows: TGTGCCAGCAGTTGGACAGGCACGACCTACGAGCAGTACTTC.

Only a few counts were recorded for this clonotype. The chain combines TRBV5-8 with TRBJ2-7; no definite D call. CDR1 is SGHTS, CDR2 YDEGEE, per germline. V gave up 5 bases and J gave up 5 bases, with 20 bases separating them. This CDR3 region has 15 residues. In DNA, the CDR3 is TGTGCCAGCAGTCCCCCCGGCGCCCCCCGGGACGAGCAGTACTTC. Its translation is CASSPPGAPRDEQYF.

This clonotype was observed many times. This chain uses TRBV9 with TRBJ2-2; possibly TRBD2 for D (5 bases). CDR3 length equals 13 residues. The V gene lost 1 base and the J gene lost 6 bases, with 7 bases spanning the gap. Germline CDR1 is SGDLS and CDR2 is YYNGEE. The CDR3 DNA is TGTGCCAGCAGCGTACTGGGAGCCGGGGAGCTGTTTTTT. It translates to CASSVLGAGELFF. The complete variable domain, with remaining parts taken from reference TRBV9 and TRBJ2-2, reads DSGVTQTPKHLITATGQRVTLRCSPRSGDLSVYWYQQSLDQGLQFLIQYYNGEERAKGNILERFSAQQFPDLHSELNLSSLELGDSALYFCASSVLGAGELFFGEGSRLTVL.

The CDR3 region is CASSLPGKRGELFF. The CDR3 DNA reads as TGTGCCAGCAGCTTACCCGGGAAAAGGGGGGAGCTGTTTTTT. This chain joins TRBV7-3 and TRBJ2-2, with a possible D match to TRBD2 (5 bases). V dropped 2 bases and J dropped 8 bases, with 12 bases sitting between them. Germline V gives CDR1 SGHTA, CDR2 FQGTGA. The CDR3 loop spans 14 amino acids.

This clonotype was seen repeatedly, ten times or more. The J gene is TRBJ1-5, the V gene TRBV27; TRBD1 matches at 11 bases. The CDR3 is 15 residues long. Germline CDR1 and CDR2: MNHEY and SMNVEV (reference sequence). V lost 6 bases and J lost 4; bases outside the gene matches: 5. The CDR3 sequence: CASRSGQGVNQPQHF. Written as DNA, the CDR3 is TGTGCCAGCAGGTCGGGACAGGGGGTAAATCAGCCCCAGCATTTT.